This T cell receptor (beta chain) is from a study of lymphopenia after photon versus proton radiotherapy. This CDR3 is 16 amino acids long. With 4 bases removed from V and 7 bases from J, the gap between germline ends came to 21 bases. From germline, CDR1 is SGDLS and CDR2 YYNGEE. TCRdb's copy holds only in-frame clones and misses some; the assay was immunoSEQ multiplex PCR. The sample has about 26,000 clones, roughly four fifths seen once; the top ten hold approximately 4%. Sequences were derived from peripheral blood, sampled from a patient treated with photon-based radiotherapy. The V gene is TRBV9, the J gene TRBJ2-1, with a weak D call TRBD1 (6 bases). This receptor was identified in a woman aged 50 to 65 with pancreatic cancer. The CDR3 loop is CASSTSGTQRGNEQFF. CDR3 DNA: TGTGCCAGCAGCACCTCCGGGACCCAGAGGGGGAATGAGCAGTTCTTC.